This section outlines one T cell receptor beta chain sequence together with its context. V shed 3 bases and J shed 5 bases, with 13 bases lying between them. This CDR3 comprises 14 residues. The germline V gene has CDR1 LGHDT and CDR2 YNNKEL (reference sequence). These data come from a study of blood T cell repertoires in COVID-19. Study in general: Samples of COVID-19 (acute and convalescent) were obtained from the United States, Italy and Spain. T cells, B-cell-depleted T cells, or PBMCs supplied cDNA or gDNA.

As processed by the authors: Reference gene primer amplification yielded estimated nucleated cell counts. Profiling relied on immunoSEQ multiplex PCR, and the TCRdb table lists in-frame clones only, not all of them. For V, J and clone size, that table is used; D and trimming come from the DNA. In the table there are fewer than 250,000 clones, 70% to 90% of which are singletons. The V gene is TRBV3-1 (or the pseudogene TRBV3-2), the J gene TRBJ1-1, with D perhaps matching TRBD1 (6 bases). The receptor's source is a man aged 40-49 years with acute or convalescent COVID-19. Sequenced material: peripheral blood. The CDR3 DNA reads as TGTGCCAGCAGCCAGCCAGGGGAAGTGACTGAAGCTTTCTTT. Protein product: CASSQPGEVTEAFF.